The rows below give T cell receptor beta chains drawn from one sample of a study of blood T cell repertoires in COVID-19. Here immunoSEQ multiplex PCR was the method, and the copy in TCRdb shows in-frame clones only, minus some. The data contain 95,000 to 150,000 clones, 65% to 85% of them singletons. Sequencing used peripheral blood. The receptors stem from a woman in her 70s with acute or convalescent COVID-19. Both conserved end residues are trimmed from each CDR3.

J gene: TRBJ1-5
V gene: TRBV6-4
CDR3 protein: ASSPQGLGNQPQH

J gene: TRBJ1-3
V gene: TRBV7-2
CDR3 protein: ASSLAWSRGNTIY

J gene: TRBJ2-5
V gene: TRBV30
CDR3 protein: ASSLGLASQETQY

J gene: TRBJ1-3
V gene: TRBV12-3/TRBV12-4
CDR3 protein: ASRAHSGNTIY

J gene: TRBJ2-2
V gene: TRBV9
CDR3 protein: ASSVGTGNTGELF

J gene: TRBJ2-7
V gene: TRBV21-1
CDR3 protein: ASSKYCRVGTGPTYEQY

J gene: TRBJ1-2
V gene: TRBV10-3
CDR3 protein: AISDLGLYGYT

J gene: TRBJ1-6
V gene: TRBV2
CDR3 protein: ASALGGNNSPLH

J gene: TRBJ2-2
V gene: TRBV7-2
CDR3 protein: ASSHWSGTGELF

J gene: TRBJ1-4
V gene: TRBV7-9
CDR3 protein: ASSLDWGDEKLF

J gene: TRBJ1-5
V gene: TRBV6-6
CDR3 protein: ASRDNTNQSQH

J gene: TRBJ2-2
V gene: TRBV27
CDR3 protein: ASTRLAGTGELF

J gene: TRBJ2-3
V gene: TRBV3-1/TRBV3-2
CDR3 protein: ASSQDVAGGDTQY